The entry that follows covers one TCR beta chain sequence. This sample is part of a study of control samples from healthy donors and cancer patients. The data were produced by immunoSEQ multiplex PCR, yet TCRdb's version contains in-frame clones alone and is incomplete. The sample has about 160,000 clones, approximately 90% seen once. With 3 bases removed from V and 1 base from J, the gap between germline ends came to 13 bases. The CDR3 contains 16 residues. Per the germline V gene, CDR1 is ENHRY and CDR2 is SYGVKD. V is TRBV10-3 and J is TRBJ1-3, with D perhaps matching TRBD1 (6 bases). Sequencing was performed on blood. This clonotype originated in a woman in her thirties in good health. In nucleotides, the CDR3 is TGTGCCATCAGTGAATTCTCCAGGGGATCTGGAAACACCATATATTTT. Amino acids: CAISEFSRGSGNTIYF.